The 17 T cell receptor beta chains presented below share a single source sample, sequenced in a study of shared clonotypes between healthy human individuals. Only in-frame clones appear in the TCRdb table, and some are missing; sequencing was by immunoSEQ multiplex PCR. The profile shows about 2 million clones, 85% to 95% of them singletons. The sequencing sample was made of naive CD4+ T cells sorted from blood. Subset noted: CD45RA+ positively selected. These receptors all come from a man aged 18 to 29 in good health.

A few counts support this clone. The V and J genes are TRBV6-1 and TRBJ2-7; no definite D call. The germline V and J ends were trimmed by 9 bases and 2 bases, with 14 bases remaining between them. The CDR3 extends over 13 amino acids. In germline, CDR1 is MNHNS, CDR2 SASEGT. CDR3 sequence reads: CASYHANTYEQYF. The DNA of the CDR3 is TGTGCCAGTTACCACGCTAACACCTACGAGCAGTACTTC.

The CDR3 here is CASSPRRQGQETQYF. CDR3 nucleotides: TGTGCCAGTAGTCCGAGGAGACAGGGGCAAGAGACCCAGTACTTC. The gene calls are TRBV19 and TRBJ2-5; TRBD1 matches 8 bases. The CDR3 loop spans 15 amino acids. Losses at the gene ends were 5 bases for V and 2 bases for J; bases not matched to a gene: 7. Germline CDR1 and CDR2: LNHDA and SQIVND (reference sequence).

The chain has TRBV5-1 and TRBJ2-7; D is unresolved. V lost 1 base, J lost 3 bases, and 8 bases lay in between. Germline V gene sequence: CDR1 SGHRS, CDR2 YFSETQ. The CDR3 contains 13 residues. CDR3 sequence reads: CASSLPGIYEQYF. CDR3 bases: TGCGCCAGCAGCTTGCCCGGCATCTACGAGCAGTACTTC.

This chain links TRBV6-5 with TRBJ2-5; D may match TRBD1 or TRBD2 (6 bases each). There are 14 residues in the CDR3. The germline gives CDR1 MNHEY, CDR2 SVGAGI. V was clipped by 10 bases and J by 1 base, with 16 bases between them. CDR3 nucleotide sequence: TGTGCCACCACTCGGAGGGGGGTCCAAGAGACCCAGTACTTC. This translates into CATTRRGVQETQYF.

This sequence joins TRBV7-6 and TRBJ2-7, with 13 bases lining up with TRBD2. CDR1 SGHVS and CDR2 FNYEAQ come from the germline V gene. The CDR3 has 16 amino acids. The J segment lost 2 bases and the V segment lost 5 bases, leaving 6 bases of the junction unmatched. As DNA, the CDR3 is TGTGCCAGCAGCCCACTGGGACTAGCGGGAACCTACGAGCAGTACTTC. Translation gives CASSPLGLAGTYEQYF.

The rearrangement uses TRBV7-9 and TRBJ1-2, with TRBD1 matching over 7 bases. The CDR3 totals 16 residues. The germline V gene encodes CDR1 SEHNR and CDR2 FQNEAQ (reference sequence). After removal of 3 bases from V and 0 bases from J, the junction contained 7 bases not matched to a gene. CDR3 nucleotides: TGTGCCAGCAGCTTCGATCACGGGACAGCTAACTATGGCTACACCTTC. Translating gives CASSFDHGTANYGYTF.

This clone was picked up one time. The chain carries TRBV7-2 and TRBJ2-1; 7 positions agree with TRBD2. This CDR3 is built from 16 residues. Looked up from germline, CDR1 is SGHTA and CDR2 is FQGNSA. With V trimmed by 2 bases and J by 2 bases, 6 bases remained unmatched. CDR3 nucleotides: TGTGCCAGCAGCTTAAAGAGTGGGACTACCTACAATGAGCAGTTCTTC. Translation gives CASSLKSGTTYNEQFF.

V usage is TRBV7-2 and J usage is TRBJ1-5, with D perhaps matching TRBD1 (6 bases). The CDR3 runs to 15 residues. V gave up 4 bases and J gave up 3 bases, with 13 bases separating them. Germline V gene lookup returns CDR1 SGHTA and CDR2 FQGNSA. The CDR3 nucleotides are TGTGCCAGCAGCTCCCGGGACATTCACAATCAGCCCCAGCATTTT. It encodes CASSSRDIHNQPQHF. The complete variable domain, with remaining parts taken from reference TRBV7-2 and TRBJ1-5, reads GAGVSQSPSNKVTEKGKDVELRCDPISGHTALYWYRQSLGQGLEFLIYFQGNSAPDKSGLPSDRFSAERTGGSVSTLTIQRTQQEDSAVYLCASSSRDIHNQPQHFGDGTRLSIL.

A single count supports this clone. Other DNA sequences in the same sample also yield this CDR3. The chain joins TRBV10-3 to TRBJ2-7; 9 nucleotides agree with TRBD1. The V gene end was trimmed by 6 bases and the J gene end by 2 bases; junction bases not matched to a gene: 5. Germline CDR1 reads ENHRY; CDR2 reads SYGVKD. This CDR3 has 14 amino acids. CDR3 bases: TGTGCCATCAGGGAAGGACAGGGGACCTACGAGCAGTACTTC. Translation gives CAIREGQGTYEQYF.

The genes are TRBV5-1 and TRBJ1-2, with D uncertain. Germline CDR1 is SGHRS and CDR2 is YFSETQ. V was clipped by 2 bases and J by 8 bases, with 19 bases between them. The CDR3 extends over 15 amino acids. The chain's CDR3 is CASSFNGIEGGGYTF. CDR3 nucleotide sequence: TGCGCCAGCAGCTTCAATGGGATCGAAGGCGGAGGCTACACCTTC.

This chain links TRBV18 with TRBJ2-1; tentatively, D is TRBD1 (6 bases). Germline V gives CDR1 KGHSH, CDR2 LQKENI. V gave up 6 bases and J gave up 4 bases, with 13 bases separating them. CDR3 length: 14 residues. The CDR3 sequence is CASSHGQRYNEQFF. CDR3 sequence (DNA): TGTGCCAGCTCCCATGGACAGCGGTACAATGAGCAGTTCTTC.

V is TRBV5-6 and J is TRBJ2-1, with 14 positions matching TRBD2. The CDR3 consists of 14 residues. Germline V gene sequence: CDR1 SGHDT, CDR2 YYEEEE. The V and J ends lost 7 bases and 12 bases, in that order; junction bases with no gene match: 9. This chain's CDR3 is CASRLAGGLKGQFF. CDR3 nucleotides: TGTGCCAGCCGACTAGCGGGAGGGCTCAAGGGGCAGTTCTTC.

CDR3 in amino acids: CASKKPGVVNQPQHF. Written as DNA, the CDR3 is TGTGCCAGCAAGAAGCCAGGGGTAGTAAATCAGCCCCAGCATTTT. This chain joins TRBV6-1 and TRBJ1-5; a possible D gene is TRBD1 (6 bases). The CDR3 loop spans 15 amino acids. Trimming pared 7 bases from V and 4 bases from J, leaving 17 bases between. Germline lookup yields CDR1 MNHNS and CDR2 SASEGT.

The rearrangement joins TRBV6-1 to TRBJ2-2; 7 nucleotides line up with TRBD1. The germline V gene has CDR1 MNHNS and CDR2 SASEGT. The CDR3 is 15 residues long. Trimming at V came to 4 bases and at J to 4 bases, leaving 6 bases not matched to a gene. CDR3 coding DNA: TGTGCCAGCAGTGTAAAGACAGGGAGCACCGGGGAGCTGTTTTTT. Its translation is CASSVKTGSTGELFF.

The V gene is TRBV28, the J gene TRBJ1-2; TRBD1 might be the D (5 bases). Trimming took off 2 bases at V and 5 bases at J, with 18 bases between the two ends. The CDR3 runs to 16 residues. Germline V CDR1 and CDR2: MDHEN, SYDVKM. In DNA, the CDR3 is TGTGCCAGCAGTTTACCCCAACGGGGGAGTTTTTATGGCTACACCTTC. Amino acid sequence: CASSLPQRGSFYGYTF.

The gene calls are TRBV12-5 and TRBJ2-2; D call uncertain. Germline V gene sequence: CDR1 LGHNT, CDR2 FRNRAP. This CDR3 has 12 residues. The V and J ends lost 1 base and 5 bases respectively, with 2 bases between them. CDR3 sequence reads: CASGLETGELFF. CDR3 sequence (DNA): TGTGCTAGTGGTTTGGAAACCGGGGAGCTGTTTTTT.

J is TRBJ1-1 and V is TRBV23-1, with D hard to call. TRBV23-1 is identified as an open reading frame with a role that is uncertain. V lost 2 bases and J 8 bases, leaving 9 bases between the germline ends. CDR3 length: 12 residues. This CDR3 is CASSQDSREAFF. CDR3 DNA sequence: TGCGCCAGCAGTCAAGACTCCCGGGAAGCTTTCTTT.